This TCR beta chain was sequenced during a study of cytomegalovirus exposure and HLA in healthy donors. Comment on this clone: Antigen specificity is unknown.

Whole-study results and caveats: Reports indicate that TCR beta sequences accurately predicted the HLA-A and HLA-B alleles of most subjects. Cytomegalovirus association was listed for 170 or so TCR beta chains.

Primers for the PCR totalled 60 Vbeta and 13 Jbeta. The assay was immunoSEQ multiplex PCR, and TCRdb's table has in-frame clones only and misses some. The data contain more than 95,000 clones, 74% of them singletons. This CDR3 spans 14 amino acids. V was clipped by 5 bases and J by 4 bases; unmatched bases: 4. Germline-derived CDR1 and CDR2 are SEHNR and FQNEAQ (reference sequence). This receptor was identified in a woman in her fifties or sixties in good health and CMV-seropositive. The chain recombines TRBV7-9 with TRBJ1-2, with 10 bases identical to TRBD1. The source material was PBMCs. DNA of the CDR3: TGTGCCAGCAGCGAGACAGGGGGCGTCTATGGCTACACCTTC. It codes for CASSETGGVYGYTF.